What follows is one TCR beta chain and its context. What this receptor recognizes is not known. Qualities for individual bases were not recorded, and no much larger clone is one base off. Trimming removed 4 bases from V and 10 bases from J, leaving 11 bases between the germline ends. Including cysteine and phenylalanine, the CDR3 has 12 amino acids. Kept here is only the CDR3 DNA, which spans 36 bases and is read in frame from base 1. CDR1 MNHEY and CDR2 SMNVEV are derived from the germline V gene (reference sequence). These data originate in a study of control samples from healthy donors and cancer patients (dated by TCRdb to 2018 to 2020). Receptor amplification or capture employed the immunoSEQ multiplex PCR assay. The table comes from immuneACCESS by way of TCRdb, which keeps in-frame sequences with V and J called. Part of the clones is missing from these tables; in studies checked, under half for an unresolved V gene and the rest for unknown reasons. A total of about 410,000 clones appear in this sample, 75% to 95% of them only once. Jointly, the top ten make up 6% to 7% of the sample.

The V gene is TRBV27 and the J gene is TRBJ2-1; too little of a D gene remains to name it. What was sequenced was PBMCs. This clonotype was obtained from a man aged 35 to 55 with head and neck cancer. The CDR3 region reads CASSSPEREQFF. The DNA reads TGTGCCAGCAGTTCACCCGAGAGGGAGCAGTTCTTC.